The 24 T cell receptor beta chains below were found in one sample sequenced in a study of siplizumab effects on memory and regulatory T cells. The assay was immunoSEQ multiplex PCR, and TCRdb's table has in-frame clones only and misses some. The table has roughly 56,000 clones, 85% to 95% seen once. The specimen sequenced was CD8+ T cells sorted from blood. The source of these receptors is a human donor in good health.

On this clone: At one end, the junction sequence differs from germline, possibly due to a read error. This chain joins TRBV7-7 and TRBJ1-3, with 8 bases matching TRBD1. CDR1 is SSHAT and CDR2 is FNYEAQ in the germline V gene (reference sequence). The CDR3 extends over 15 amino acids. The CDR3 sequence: CASSPGTGYGNTIYF. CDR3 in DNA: TGTGCTAGCAGCCCTGGGACAGGCTATGGAAACACCATATATTTT.

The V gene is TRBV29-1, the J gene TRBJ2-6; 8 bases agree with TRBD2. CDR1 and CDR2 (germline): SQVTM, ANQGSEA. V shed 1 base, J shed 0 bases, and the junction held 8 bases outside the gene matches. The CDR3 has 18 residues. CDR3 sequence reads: CSVEVYRGGASGANVLTF. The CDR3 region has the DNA TGCAGCGTTGAAGTTTACCGGGGGGGCGCCTCTGGGGCCAACGTCCTGACTTTC.

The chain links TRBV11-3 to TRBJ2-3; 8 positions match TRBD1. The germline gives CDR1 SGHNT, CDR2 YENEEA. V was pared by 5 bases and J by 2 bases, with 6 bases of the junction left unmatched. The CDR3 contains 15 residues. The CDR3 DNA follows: TGTGCCAGCAGCCGAGGACAGGGAAACACAGATACGCAGTATTTT. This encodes CASSRGQGNTDTQYF.

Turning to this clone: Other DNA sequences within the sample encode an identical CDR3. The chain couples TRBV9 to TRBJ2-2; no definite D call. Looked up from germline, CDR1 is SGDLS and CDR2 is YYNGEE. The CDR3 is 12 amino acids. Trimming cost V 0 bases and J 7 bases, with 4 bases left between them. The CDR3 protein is CASSVVSGELFF. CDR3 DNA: TGTGCCAGCAGCGTAGTTAGCGGGGAGCTGTTTTTT.

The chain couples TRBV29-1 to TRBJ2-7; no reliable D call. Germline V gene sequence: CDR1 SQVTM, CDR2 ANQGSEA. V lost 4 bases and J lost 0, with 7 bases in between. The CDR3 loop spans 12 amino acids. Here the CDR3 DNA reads TGCAGCGTTGCATCAGGCTCCTACGAGCAGTACTTC. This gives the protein CSVASGSYEQYF.

The DNA of the CDR3 is TGTGCCAGCAGCTTAGCGTATTCACCCCTCCACTTT. Translation: CASSLAYSPLHF. The chain uses TRBV11-3 and TRBJ1-6; D unresolved. The CDR3 runs 12 residues. Trimming took off 1 base at V and 8 bases at J, with 3 bases between the two ends. Germline CDR1 reads SGHNT; CDR2 reads YENEEA.

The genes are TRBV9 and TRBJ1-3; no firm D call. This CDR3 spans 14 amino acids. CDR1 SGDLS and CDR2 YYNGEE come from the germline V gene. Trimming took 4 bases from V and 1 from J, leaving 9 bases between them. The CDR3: CASSPEGSGNTIYF. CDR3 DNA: TGTGCCAGCAGCCCAGAGGGTTCTGGAAACACCATATATTTT.

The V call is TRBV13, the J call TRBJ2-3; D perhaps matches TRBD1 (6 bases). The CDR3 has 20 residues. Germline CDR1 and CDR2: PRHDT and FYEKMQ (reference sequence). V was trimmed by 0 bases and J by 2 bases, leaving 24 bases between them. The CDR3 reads CASSLGVGTPALPPTDTQYF. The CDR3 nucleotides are TGTGCCAGCAGCTTAGGGGTGGGGACACCGGCCCTTCCCCCCACAGATACGCAGTATTTT.

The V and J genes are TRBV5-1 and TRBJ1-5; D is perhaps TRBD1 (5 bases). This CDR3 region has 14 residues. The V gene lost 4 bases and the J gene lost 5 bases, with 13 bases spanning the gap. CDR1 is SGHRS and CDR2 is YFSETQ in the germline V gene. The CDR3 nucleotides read TGCGCCAGCAGCCAAGGGGACGGCCATCAGCCCCAGCATTTT. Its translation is CASSQGDGHQPQHF. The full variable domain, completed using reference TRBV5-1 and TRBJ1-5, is KAGVTQTPRYLIKTRGQQVTLSCSPISGHRSVSWYQQTPGQGLQFLFEYFSETQRNKGNFPGRFSGRQFSNSRSEMNVSTLELGDSALYLCASSQGDGHQPQHFGDGTRLSIL.

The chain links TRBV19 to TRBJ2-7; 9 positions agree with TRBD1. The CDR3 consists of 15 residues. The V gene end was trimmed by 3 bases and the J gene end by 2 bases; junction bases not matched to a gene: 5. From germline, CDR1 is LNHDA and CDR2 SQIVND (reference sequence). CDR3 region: CASSMVGTGTYEQYF. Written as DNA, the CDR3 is TGTGCCAGTAGTATGGTTGGGACAGGGACCTACGAGCAGTACTTC.

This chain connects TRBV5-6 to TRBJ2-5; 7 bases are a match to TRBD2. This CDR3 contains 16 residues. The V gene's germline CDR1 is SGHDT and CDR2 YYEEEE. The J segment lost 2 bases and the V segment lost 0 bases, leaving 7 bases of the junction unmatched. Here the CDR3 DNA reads TGTGCCAGCAGCTTGGCCGGGCTAGCGGTACAAGAGACCCAGTACTTC. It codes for CASSLAGLAVQETQYF.

The CDR3 spells CASSRVGPVGYEQYF. The CDR3 DNA follows: TGTGCCAGCAGCCGGGTGGGGCCTGTAGGCTACGAGCAGTACTTC. V is TRBV7-9 and J is TRBJ2-7; D is perhaps TRBD1 (5 bases). This CDR3 is 15 amino acids long. Germline CDR1 reads SEHNR; CDR2 reads FQNEAQ (reference sequence). Trimming shortened V by 5 bases and J by 3 bases, and 17 bases separated the two germline ends.

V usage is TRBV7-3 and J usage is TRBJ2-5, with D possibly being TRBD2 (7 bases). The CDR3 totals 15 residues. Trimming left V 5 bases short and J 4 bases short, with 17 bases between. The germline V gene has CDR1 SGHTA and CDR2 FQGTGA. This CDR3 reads CASSDTGRGGETQYF. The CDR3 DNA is TGTGCCAGCAGCGATACAGGGAGGGGAGGAGAGACCCAGTACTTC.

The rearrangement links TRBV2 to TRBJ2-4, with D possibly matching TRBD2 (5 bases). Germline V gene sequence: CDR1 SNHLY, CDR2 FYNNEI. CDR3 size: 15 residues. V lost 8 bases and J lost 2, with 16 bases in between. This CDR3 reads CASPRSGLTKNIQYF. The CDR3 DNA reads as TGTGCCAGCCCTCGGTCGGGGTTAACCAAAAACATTCAGTACTTC.

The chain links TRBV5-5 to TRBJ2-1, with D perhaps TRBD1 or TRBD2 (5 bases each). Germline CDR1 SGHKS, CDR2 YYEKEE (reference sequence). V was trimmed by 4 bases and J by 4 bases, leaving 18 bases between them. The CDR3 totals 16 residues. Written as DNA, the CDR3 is TGTGCCAGCAGCCAAACGATGGGGACGGTTTACAATGAGCAGTTCTTC. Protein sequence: CASSQTMGTVYNEQFF.

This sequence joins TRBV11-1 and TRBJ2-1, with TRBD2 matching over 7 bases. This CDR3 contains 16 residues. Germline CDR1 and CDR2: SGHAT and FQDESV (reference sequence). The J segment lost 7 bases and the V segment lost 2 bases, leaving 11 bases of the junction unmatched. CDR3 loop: CASSLNRDYAANEQFF. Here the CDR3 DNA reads TGTGCCAGCAGCTTAAACCGGGACTACGCCGCGAATGAGCAGTTCTTC.

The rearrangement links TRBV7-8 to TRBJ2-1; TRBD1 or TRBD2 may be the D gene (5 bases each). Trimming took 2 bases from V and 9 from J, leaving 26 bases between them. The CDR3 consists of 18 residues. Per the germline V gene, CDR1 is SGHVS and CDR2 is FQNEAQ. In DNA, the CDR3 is TGTGCCAGCAGCTTATTCGGGGACCTATCTGTGGTGGGTATTGAGCAGTTCTTC. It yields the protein CASSLFGDLSVVGIEQFF. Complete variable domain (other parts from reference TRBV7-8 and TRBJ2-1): GAGVSQSPRYKVAKRGQDVALRCDPISGHVSLFWYQQALGQGPEFLTYFQNEAQLDKSGLPSDRFFAERPEGSVSTLKIQRTQQEDSAVYLCASSLFGDLSVVGIEQFFGPGTRLTVL.

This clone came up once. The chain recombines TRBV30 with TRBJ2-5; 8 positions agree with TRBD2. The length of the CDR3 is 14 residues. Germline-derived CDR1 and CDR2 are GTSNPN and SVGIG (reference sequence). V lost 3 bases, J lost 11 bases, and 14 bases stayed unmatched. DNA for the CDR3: TGTGCCTGGAGCCCAAGCCCGGGACTAGAACGACAGTACTTC. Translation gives CAWSPSPGLERQYF.

CDR3 sequence reads: CASPGLESDEQFF. The CDR3 DNA reads TGTGCCAGTCCGGGACTAGAAAGCGATGAGCAGTTCTTC. The V and J genes are TRBV7-9 and TRBJ2-1; the match to TRBD2 covers 8 bases. The germline CDR1 and CDR2 sequences are SEHNR and FQNEAQ (reference sequence). The CDR3 runs to 13 residues. After removal of 9 bases from V and 8 bases from J, the junction contained 9 bases not matched to a gene.

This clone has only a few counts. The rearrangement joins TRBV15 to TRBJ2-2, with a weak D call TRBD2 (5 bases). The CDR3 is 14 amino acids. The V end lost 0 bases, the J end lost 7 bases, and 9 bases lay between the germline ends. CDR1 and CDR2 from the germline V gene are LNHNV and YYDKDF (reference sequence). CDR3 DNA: TGTGCCACCAGCAGAGATGGTGAGGGCGGGGAGCTGTTTTTT. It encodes CATSRDGEGGELFF. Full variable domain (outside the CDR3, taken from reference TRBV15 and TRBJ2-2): DAMVIQNPRYQVTQFGKPVTLSCSQTLNHNVMYWYQQKSSQAPKLLFHYYDKDFNNEADTPDNFQSRRPNTSFCFLDIRSPGLGDTAMYLCATSRDGEGGELFFGEGSRLTVL.

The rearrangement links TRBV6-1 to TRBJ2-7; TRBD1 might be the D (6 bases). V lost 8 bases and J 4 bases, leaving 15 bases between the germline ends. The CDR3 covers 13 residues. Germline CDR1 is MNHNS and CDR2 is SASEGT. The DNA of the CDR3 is TGTGCCAGCGGCGCGACAGGATGGTACGAGCAGTACTTC. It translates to CASGATGWYEQYF.

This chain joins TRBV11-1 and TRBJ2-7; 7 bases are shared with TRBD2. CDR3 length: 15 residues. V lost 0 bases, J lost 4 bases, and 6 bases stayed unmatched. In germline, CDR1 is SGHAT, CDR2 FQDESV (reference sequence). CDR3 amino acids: CASSLARASGYEQYF. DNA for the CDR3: TGTGCCAGCAGCTTAGCGAGGGCTAGCGGTTACGAGCAGTACTTC.

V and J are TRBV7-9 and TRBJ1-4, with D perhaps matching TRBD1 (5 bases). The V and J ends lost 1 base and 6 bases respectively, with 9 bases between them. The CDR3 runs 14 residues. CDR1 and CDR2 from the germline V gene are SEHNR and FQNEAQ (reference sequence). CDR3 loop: CASSLGAGDEKLFF. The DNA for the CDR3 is TGTGCCAGCAGCTTAGGTGCGGGGGATGAAAAACTGTTTTTT.

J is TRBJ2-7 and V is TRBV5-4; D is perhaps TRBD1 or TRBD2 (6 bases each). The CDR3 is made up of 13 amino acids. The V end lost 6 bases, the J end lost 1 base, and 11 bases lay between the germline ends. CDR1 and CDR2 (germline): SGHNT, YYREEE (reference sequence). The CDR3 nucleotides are TGTGCCAGCACCCTAGGGGGGTCCTACGAGCAGTACTTC. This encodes CASTLGGSYEQYF.